This T cell receptor (beta chain) stems from a study of T cells in Graves' hyperthyroidism and ophthalmopathy. From RNA transcripts, TCR beta CDR3 regions were amplified. The HTBI primer set drove a first-round RT-PCR of the TCR CDR3. TCRdb reprocessed the multiplex PCR reads via MiXCR and lists one record per CDR3 protein. The sample carries about 410,000 distinct CDR3 sequences, 14% to 15% recorded once. With 2 bases removed from V and 2 bases from J, the gap between germline ends came to 13 bases. The CDR3 loop spans 16 amino acids. CDR1 is MNHEY, CDR2 SVGAGI, per germline. This clonotype was counted many times. The antigen is undetermined. The study, taken as a whole, reports: The model anticipated ophthalmopathy a median about six months pre-onset. Ophthalmopathy was separated from stable hyperthyroidism by a 13 V-J model.

This chain links TRBV6-5 with TRBJ2-1; unclear D gene. Sequencing was done on a sample of blood. The source is a man in his late teens or twenties with Graves' ophthalmopathy. Here the CDR3 DNA reads TGTGCCAGCAGTTACCTATCTCAAACCACCTACAATGAGCAGTTCTTC. It is translated as CASSYLSQTTYNEQFF.